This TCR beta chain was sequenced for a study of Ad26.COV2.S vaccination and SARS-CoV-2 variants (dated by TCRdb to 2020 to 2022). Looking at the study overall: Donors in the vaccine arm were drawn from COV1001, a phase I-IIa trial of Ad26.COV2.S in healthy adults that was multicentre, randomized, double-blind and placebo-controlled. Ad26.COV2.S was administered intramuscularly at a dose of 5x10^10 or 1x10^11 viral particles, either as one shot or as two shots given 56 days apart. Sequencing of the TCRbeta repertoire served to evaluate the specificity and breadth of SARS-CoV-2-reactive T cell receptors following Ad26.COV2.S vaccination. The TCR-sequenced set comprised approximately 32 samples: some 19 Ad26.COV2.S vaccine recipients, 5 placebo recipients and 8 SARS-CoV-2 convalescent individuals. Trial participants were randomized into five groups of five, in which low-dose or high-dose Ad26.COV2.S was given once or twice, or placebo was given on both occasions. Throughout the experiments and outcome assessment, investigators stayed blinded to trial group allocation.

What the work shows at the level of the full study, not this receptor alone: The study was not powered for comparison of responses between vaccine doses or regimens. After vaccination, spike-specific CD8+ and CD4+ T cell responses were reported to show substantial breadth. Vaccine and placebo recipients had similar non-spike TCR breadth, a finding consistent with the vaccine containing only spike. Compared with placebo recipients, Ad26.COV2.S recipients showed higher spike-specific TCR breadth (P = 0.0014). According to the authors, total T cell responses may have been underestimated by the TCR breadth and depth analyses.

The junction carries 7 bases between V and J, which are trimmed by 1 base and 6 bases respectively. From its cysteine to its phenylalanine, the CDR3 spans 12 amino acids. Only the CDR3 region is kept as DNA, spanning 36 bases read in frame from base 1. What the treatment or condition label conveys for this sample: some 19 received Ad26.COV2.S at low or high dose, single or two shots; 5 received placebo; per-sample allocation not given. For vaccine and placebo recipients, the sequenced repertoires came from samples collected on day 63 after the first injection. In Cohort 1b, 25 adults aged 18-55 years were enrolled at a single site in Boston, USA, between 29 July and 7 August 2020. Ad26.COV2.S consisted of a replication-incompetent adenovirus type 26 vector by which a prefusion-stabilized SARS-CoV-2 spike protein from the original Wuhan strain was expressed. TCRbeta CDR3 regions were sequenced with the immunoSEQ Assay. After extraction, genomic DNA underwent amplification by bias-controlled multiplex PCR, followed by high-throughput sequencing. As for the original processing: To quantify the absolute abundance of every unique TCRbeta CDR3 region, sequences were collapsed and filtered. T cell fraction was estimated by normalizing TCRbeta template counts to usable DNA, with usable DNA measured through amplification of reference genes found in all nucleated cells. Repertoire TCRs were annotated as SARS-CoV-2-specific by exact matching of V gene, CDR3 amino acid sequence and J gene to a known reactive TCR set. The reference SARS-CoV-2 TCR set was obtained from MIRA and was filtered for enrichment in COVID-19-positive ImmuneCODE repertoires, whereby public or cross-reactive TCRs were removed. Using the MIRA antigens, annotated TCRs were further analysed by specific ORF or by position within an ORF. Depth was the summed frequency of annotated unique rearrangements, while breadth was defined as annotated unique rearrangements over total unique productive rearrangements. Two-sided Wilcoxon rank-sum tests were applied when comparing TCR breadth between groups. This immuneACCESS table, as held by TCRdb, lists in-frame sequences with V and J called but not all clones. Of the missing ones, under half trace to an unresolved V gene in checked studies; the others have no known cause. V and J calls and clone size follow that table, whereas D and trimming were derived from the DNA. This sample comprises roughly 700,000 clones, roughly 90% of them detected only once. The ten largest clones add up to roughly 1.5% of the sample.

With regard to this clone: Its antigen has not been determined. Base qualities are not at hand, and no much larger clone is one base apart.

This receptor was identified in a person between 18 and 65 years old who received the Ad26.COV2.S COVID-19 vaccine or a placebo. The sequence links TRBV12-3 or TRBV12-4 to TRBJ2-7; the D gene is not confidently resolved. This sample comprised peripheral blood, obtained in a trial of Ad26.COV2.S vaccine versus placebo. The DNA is TGTGCCAGCAGTTTAGAAAGGGTCGAGCAGTACTTC. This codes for CASSLERVEQYF.